This is a list of T cell receptor beta chains from one sample in a study of blood T cells in healthy people across ages. MiXCR, run by TCRdb on the 5' RACE reads, gives a single entry per CDR3 protein. The table records 1,800,000 or so distinct CDR3 sequences, more than 35% of them present only once. Input material: blood. The receptor source for this set is a human donor in good health. CDR3s include the opening cysteine and the closing phenylalanine or tryptophan. Each record gives: V gene, clone size, D gene, J gene, CDR3 DNA, CDR3 protein. A D gene is named only where the DNA matches it firmly. Clone size is shown for a subset of rows, as once, few, many or a class of expanded clone.

>TRBV12-5|-|-|TRBJ1-1
TGTGCTAGTGGTTCAAACAGTATGAACACTGAAGCTTTCTTT
CASGSNSMNTEAFF
>TRBV5-6|-|-|TRBJ1-1
TGTGCCAGCAGCCCGCCCCAGGGAGGAGGGAACACTGAAGCTTTCTTT
CASSPPQGGGNTEAFF
>TRBV7-6|few|TRBD2|TRBJ2-2
TGTGCCAGCAGCTTAGTCACTAGCGGGGGGGCCCACACCGGCGAGCTGTTTTTT
CASSLVTSGGAHTGELFF
>TRBV3-1|-|TRBD2|TRBJ2-1
TGTGCCAGCAGCCAAGATCTAGCGGGGGCGAGGAATGAGCAGTTCTTC
CASSQDLAGARNEQFF
>TRBV7-9|-|-|TRBJ1-1
TGTGCCAGCAGCTACGAGCAGAAGAACACTGAAGCTTTCTTT
CASSYEQKNTEAFF
>TRBV20-1|few|TRBD1|TRBJ2-3
TGCAGTGCTCGTGGGGGACAGGTAATCACAGATACGCAGTATTTT
CSARGGQVITDTQYF
>TRBV20-1|-|-|TRBJ2-7
TGCAGTGCCCCCCGTTTCGGCCTTTCTTCCTACGAGCAGTACTTC
CSAPRFGLSSYEQYF
>TRBV5-1|-|-|TRBJ1-1
TGCGCCAGCAGCCACACGGACGGCCTTTTGAACACTGAAGCTTTCTTT
CASSHTDGLLNTEAFF
>TRBV7-2|many|TRBD1|TRBJ1-5
TGTGCCAGCAGACTCGATACAGGGGTCAATCAGCCCCAGCATTTT
CASRLDTGVNQPQHF
>TRBV7-9|-|-|TRBJ1-1
TGTGCCAGCAGCTTAAATAGTAGGGGGGGATTCGCTGAAGCTTTCTTT
CASSLNSRGGFAEAFF
>TRBV20-1|few|-|TRBJ2-7
TGCAGTGCTACTGGACAGAGCACCACCTACGAGCAGTACTTC
CSATGQSTTYEQYF
>TRBV5-5|-|-|TRBJ1-5
TGTGCCAGCAGCTTGGGGCCAACTAGCAATCAGCCCCAGCATTTT
CASSLGPTSNQPQHF
>TRBV5-8|few|TRBD1|TRBJ1-4
TGTGCCAGCAGCTTGGCCGACAGGGGCGATGAAAAACTGTTTTTT
CASSLADRGDEKLFF
>TRBV4-3|-|-|TRBJ2-3
TGCGCCAGCAGCCCAAGAGACAGACTCACAGATACGCAGTATTTT
CASSPRDRLTDTQYF
>TRBV20-1|few|TRBD1|TRBJ2-7
TGCAGTGCTAGAGATTGGCAGGGGGCGGTCGAGCAGTACTTC
CSARDWQGAVEQYF
>TRBV28|-|-|TRBJ1-2
TGTGCCAGCAGTCCGCCGGGGGAGAGGGGTTCTTATGGCTACACCTTC
CASSPPGERGSYGYTF
>TRBV7-6|few|-|TRBJ2-5
TGTGCCAGCAGCTTAGTTGGCTCTTATGGCCAAGAGACCCAGTACTTC
CASSLVGSYGQETQYF
>TRBV7-9|-|-|TRBJ1-2
TGTGCCAGCGGGAGCCTCAGGGTTCGTGGGGGCTATGGCTACACCTTC
CASGSLRVRGGYGYTF
>TRBV20-1|few|-|TRBJ1-2
TGCAGTGCTAGAGATCAGAGAGGATCCGCTAACTATGGCTACACCTTC
CSARDQRGSANYGYTF
>TRBV7-2|few|-|TRBJ1-1
TGTGCCAGCAGCTTTACAGAGGGCACTGAAGCTTTCTTT
CASSFTEGTEAFF
>TRBV5-1|few|TRBD2|TRBJ2-3
TGCGCCAGCAGCTTGGTGCTAGCGGGCCCCGGTACGCAGTATTTT
CASSLVLAGPGTQYF
>TRBV12-3/TRBV12-4|-|TRBD1|TRBJ2-3
TGTGCCAGCAGTGACCCCTCCGGGACAGGGATGGATACGCAGTATTTT
CASSDPSGTGMDTQYF